The 10 T cell receptor beta chains in this list originate from one sample, sequenced in a study of identical twins. A single record per CDR3 protein comes from TCRdb applying MiXCR to the 5' RACE reads. The sample consists of more than 1.5 million distinct CDR3 sequences, under 35% of them appearing once. Sequencing used cord blood. The receptors derive from a newborn girl in good health.

The chain combines TRBV3-1 with TRBJ2-4; 14 bases map to TRBD2. From germline, CDR1 is LGHDT and CDR2 YNNKEL (reference sequence). This CDR3 contains 17 residues. Trimming took 4 bases from V and 8 from J; bases not matched to a gene: 10. The CDR3 bases are TGTGCCAGCAGCCGAGGGACTAGCGGGAGCGGTAGAGACATTCAGTACTTC. Its protein product is CASSRGTSGSGRDIQYF.

This clonotype was observed at least ten times. V is TRBV29-1 and J is TRBJ2-7; a weak D match, TRBD2 (6 bases). The germline V gene encodes CDR1 SQVTM and CDR2 ANQGSEA. This CDR3 is 12 amino acids long. Deletions cut 4 bases from V and 1 base from J, with 8 bases between. In nucleotides, the CDR3 is TGCAGCGTTGTTCGGGGGTCCTACGAGCAGTACTTC. Translation gives CSVVRGSYEQYF.

The V gene is TRBV7-2, the J gene TRBJ2-1; either TRBD1 or TRBD2 may supply D (6 bases each). The CDR3 is made up of 18 amino acids. Trimming pared 1 base from V and 0 bases from J, leaving 16 bases between. Germline assignment: CDR1 SGHTA and CDR2 FQGNSA. CDR3 region: CASSLVGGRRSSYNEQFF. In DNA, the CDR3 is TGTGCCAGCAGCTTAGTCGGGGGCCGTCGGAGCTCCTACAATGAGCAGTTCTTC.

In its sample, this clonotype was seen a few times. V is TRBV4-1 and J is TRBJ1-1; no definite D call. V was cut by 0 bases and J by 7 bases, with 15 bases left in between. Looked up from germline, CDR1 is MGHRA and CDR2 is YSYEKL. The CDR3 runs 15 residues. CDR3: CASSQESSNWGEAFF. The CDR3, as DNA: TGCGCCAGCAGCCAAGAATCCTCGAATTGGGGTGAAGCTTTCTTT.

This clonotype was seen repeatedly, ten times or more. The gene calls are TRBV10-3 and TRBJ2-1; the D gene is possibly TRBD1 (7 bases). This CDR3 contains 14 residues. Deletions cut 9 bases from V and 6 bases from J, with 18 bases between. Germline loops: CDR1 ENHRY, CDR2 SYGVKD. The CDR3 region has the DNA TGTGCCATTATGCAGGCAGGGGGACTCAATGAGCAGTTCTTC. This codes for CAIMQAGGLNEQFF.

This clonotype showed up just a few times. This rearrangement joins TRBV5-1 to TRBJ1-2; D possibly corresponds to TRBD1 (6 bases). Germline CDR1 and CDR2: SGHRS and YFSETQ. The CDR3 totals 14 residues. Trimming cost V 4 bases and J 8 bases, with 18 bases left between them. The CDR3 coding sequence is TGCGCCAGCAGCGTGGAAAACAGGGCTAAGGGCTACACCTTC. This encodes CASSVENRAKGYTF.

The chain couples TRBV24-1 to TRBJ2-5, with D hard to call. Germline loops: CDR1 KGHDR, CDR2 SFDVKD. The CDR3 runs to 16 residues. V dropped 0 bases and J dropped 1 base, with 11 bases sitting between them. The CDR3 spells CATSDLNPAAQETQYF. The CDR3 DNA reads as TGTGCCACCAGTGATTTGAACCCGGCAGCCCAAGAGACCCAGTACTTC.

V usage is TRBV2 and J usage is TRBJ1-1; D may be TRBD1 (5 bases). The germline gives CDR1 SNHLY, CDR2 FYNNEI. This CDR3 is built from 10 residues. The V end lost 9 bases, the J end lost 7 bases, and 9 bases lay between the germline ends. As DNA, the CDR3 is TGTGCCAGGGTACAGGTTGAAGCTTTCTTT. Translation: CARVQVEAFF.

This clonotype was observed a few times. J is TRBJ2-1 and V is TRBV4-2; D is undetermined. The CDR3 totals 15 residues. From germline, CDR1 is LGHNA and CDR2 YNFKEQ. The V gene lost 3 bases and the J gene lost 2 bases, with 11 bases spanning the gap. In nucleotides, the CDR3 is TGTGCCAGCAGCCAGGGCCCGGCCACCTACAATGAGCAGTTCTTC. Residues: CASSQGPATYNEQFF.

This chain joins TRBV10-3 and TRBJ1-2; no reliable D call. There are 12 residues in the CDR3. Trimming stripped 8 bases from V and 8 bases from J, with 15 bases between. Germline V gene data show CDR1 as ENHRY and CDR2 as SYGVKD. In DNA form, the CDR3 reads TGTGCCATCCGGTCGGCTCCGGAGGGCTACACCTTC. It encodes CAIRSAPEGYTF.